The source of this T cell receptor (beta chain) is a study of cytomegalovirus exposure and HLA in healthy donors. Overall study: The approximately 660 first-cohort repertoires shared a platform with the 110 or so validation repertoires, as reported in a later analysis.

Germline trimming cut 7 bases from V and 6 bases from J; bases unmatched to any gene: 10. The CDR3 runs 15 residues. The germline CDR1 and CDR2 sequences are MNHEY and SMNVEV (reference sequence). Some clones are missing from TCRdb's copy, which holds only in-frame ones; the method was immunoSEQ multiplex PCR. In the table there are some 240,000 clones, 70% to 90% of which are singletons. With respect to this clone: Its target is not known.

Notes on the study in general: In vitro data verified a few CMV-associated chains as specific for CMV antigens. The study found most TCR sequences rare, yet found some public TCRs in many donors. Researchers catalogued approximately 170 TCR beta chains as cytomegalovirus-associated.

Material for sequencing was PBMCs. The chain combines TRBV27 with TRBJ2-1; 9 positions agree with TRBD2. The TCR was taken from a woman younger than 45 in good health and CMV-seropositive. The CDR3 nucleotides are TGTGCCAGCACCTCCCCGGGACTAGCTATCAATGAGCAGTTCTTC. Translated, it gives CASTSPGLAINEQFF.